Listed below are T cell receptor beta chains from one sample, sequenced in a study of blood T cells in healthy people across ages. TCRdb re-called the 5' RACE reads with MiXCR, one entry per CDR3 protein. Altogether 540,000 or so distinct CDR3 sequences are present, less than 25% being singletons, with the ten largest covering just over 8.5%. The data also belong to a second study, concerning T cells of mothers and their children.

The sequenced sample consisted of blood. The receptors originated from a boy aged 5-17 years in good health. CDR3s include the opening cysteine and the closing phenylalanine or tryptophan. Fields, in order: D gene, clone size, V gene, J gene, CDR3 DNA, CDR3 protein. A D gene is named only where the DNA matches it firmly. Rows give clone size only sometimes, using once, few, many, or a class for an expanded clone.

D gene: TRBD1; clone size: .; V gene: TRBV28; J gene: TRBJ2-3; CDR3 DNA: TGTGCCAGCAGTGACAGGGTTGGTACGCAGTATTTT; CDR3 protein: CASSDRVGTQYF
D gene: .; clone size: few; V gene: TRBV4-3; J gene: TRBJ1-1; CDR3 DNA: TGCGCCAGCAGCGTCCAATGGTACCTCAGGTCCCCCACTGAAGCTTTCTTT; CDR3 protein: CASSVQWYLRSPTEAFF
D gene: TRBD2; clone size: .; V gene: TRBV27; J gene: TRBJ2-1; CDR3 DNA: TGTGCCAGCGGGACTAGCGGGAGGGCGATGATTATGAATGAGCAGTTCTTC; CDR3 protein: CASGTSGRAMIMNEQFF
D gene: TRBD1; clone size: .; V gene: TRBV7-2; J gene: TRBJ2-7; CDR3 DNA: TGTGCCAGCAGCTCAATCGGACAGGCGATGTCCTACGAGCAGTACTTC; CDR3 protein: CASSSIGQAMSYEQYF
D gene: .; clone size: .; V gene: TRBV10-3; J gene: TRBJ2-7; CDR3 DNA: TGTGCCATCAGTCAACAGGACTACGAGCAGTACTTC; CDR3 protein: CAISQQDYEQYF
D gene: TRBD1; clone size: many; V gene: TRBV20-1; J gene: TRBJ2-1; CDR3 DNA: TGCAGTGCTCGAGAGACAGGGGGTTCCTACAATGAGCAGTTCTTC; CDR3 protein: CSARETGGSYNEQFF
D gene: .; clone size: .; V gene: TRBV7-2; J gene: TRBJ2-2; CDR3 DNA: TGTGCCAGCAGCCAAACTCCCGGGGAGCTGTTTTTT; CDR3 protein: CASSQTPGELFF
D gene: TRBD2; clone size: .; V gene: TRBV6-6; J gene: TRBJ2-7; CDR3 DNA: TGTGCCAGCACGGATCGGGAGGCCCCTTACGAGCAGTACTTC; CDR3 protein: CASTDREAPYEQYF
D gene: .; clone size: few; V gene: TRBV6-6; J gene: TRBJ2-7; CDR3 DNA: TGTGCCAGCAGTCCCGGCCCCAGTCCCCTCTTGGAGCAGTACTTC; CDR3 protein: CASSPGPSPLLEQYF
D gene: .; clone size: .; V gene: TRBV4-1; J gene: TRBJ1-4; CDR3 DNA: TGCGCCAGCAGCGTAACCGAGGGACACCGAAGTGAAAAACTGCTTTTT; CDR3 protein: CASSVTEGHRSEKLLF